This T cell receptor (beta chain) was recovered during a study of cytomegalovirus exposure and HLA in healthy donors (dated by TCRdb to 2016 to 2017). Broadly, across the study: According to an earlier analysis of a few hundred of the donors, about 179 million T cells yielded 100 million or so unique TCR beta sequences and approximately 300 Gb of sequence data. A later analysis re-examined previously published TCR beta repertoires from roughly 650 donors and added high-resolution HLA genotyping to investigate patterns of TCR occurrence. Approximately 310 gigabases of sequencing data and around 87 million unique TCR sequences were included in an early release covering over 600 HLA-typed donors. The study aimed to test whether signatures of past pathogen exposure could be identified by cataloging public T cell receptors. Donor age, sex, ethnicity and CMV serostatus were compiled alongside the repertoire data. Across some 400 genotyped donors of the cohort, an average of approximately 200,000 unique TCR beta nucleotide sequences per donor were sequenced, and approximately 17% of those sequences were non-productive. Rather than using new phenotypic data, the later analysis identified candidate immune exposures from TCR beta sequences and from how often those sequences occurred across donors. In addition to the first cohort of 666 subjects, a separate validation cohort of some 120 different subjects was used. Using immunosequencing, the study profiled T cell repertoires from 500 to 800 subjects and related those repertoires to cytomegalovirus serostatus. Both class I and class II loci were covered by HLA typing, at four-digit resolution. All discovery cohort repertoires had been generated on a single sequencing platform. Among the roughly 380 genotyped donors, approximately 77% belonged to the genetic ancestry cluster associated with self-reported Caucasian donors. Four or five DR-DQ haplotypes were handled as single units for association and clustering because linkage in the cohort was strong. Typing coverage varied by locus: about 620-630 donors for A, B, C, DRB1 and DQB1; approximately 500 for DQA1; over 600 for DPA1; approximately 450 for DPB1. In a later genetic analysis, genome-wide SNP genotypes for about 65% of the roughly 700 donors were used, and that subset was treated as a discovery cohort. High-throughput TCR immunosequencing, statistical association of individual TCRs with disease status, and machine learning were combined to predict cytomegalovirus infection status. An earlier analysis of nearly 600 of the donors applied high-throughput TCR beta sequencing to assess whether each TCR beta V gene segment acted as functional or pseudogenic.

The library was made by the immunoSEQ multiplex PCR assay. For the multiplex PCR, a mixture combining 60 forward primers for TCR Vbeta segments and 13 reverse primers for TCR Jbeta segments was used. The CDR3 region of rearranged TCR beta genes was amplified from genomic DNA with a multiplex PCR assay. On the Illumina HiSeq System, the amplified TCR beta libraries were sequenced as 87-base-pair reads. The authors' pipeline ran thus. A later analysis tallied some 79 million unique TCR beta chains across the 660 or so repertoires, and some 12 million of those chains were shared by two or more donors. To remove PCR and sequencing errors, raw reads were error-corrected and collapsed into unique sequences using a nearest-neighbor algorithm that merged closely related sequences. V, D and J gene segments were assigned by aligning CDR3 sequences to IMGT reference sequences. For a sequence to be retained, at least a six-nucleotide match to both a V gene segment and a J gene segment was required. A rearrangement counted as productive if the CDR3 had no stop codons and remained in frame with V and J, and every other rearrangement counted as non-productive. CDR3 was defined according to IMGT convention as the region running from the second conserved V-encoded cysteine to the conserved J-encoded phenylalanine. In an earlier analysis of some 550 of the donors, sequences lacking an unambiguous match to a single V gene segment were excluded. In an earlier analysis of 587 of the donors, a V segment was called functional when productive rearrangements were above 56.7%, and segregating when the standard deviation between donors exceeded 5%. A statistical classification framework was built to diagnose cytomegalovirus status from the catalog of TCR beta chain sequences. A later analysis assigned V and J genes by comparing TCR nucleotide sequences with IMGT/GENE-DB human TR gene sequences. In a later analysis, CDR3 sequences and most-parsimonious VDJ recombination scenarios were assigned using the TCRdist pipeline. A later analysis defined each TCR beta chain by its CDR3 amino acid sequence plus V-gene family, and excluded reads lacking a unique V-gene family. To address suspected cross-contamination and a sequencing artifact, a later analysis removed 592 highly shared, low-generation-probability nucleotide sequences. A later analysis calculated a clonal expansion index for each public chain from normalized within-repertoire ranks of inferred template counts. A later analysis computed generation probabilities with a VDJ recombination model fitted to out-of-frame rearrangements, and checked the results against IGoR. Hypergeometric tests were used in a later analysis to score TCR-TCR, TCR-HLA and TCR-CMV co-occurrence, with a repertoire-size bias correction applied to the TCR pairs. To estimate false discovery rates, a later analysis permuted the HLA or CMV assignments 20 times. A later analysis grouped co-occurring TCRs with DBSCAN, adding TCRdist sequence similarity when clustering within HLA-allele-positive subsets. Repertoires with fewer than 30,000 or more than 120,000 public chains, plus five repertoires with anomalous nucleotide sharing, were excluded from co-occurrence clustering. TCRdb mirrors the immuneACCESS table, restricted to in-frame sequences. Some clones are absent from its copies; in checked studies, under half trace to an unresolved V gene, and the reason for the others is unknown. Clone size and V and J calls were adopted from that table, with D and trimming inferred from the DNA. The sample contains around 130,000 clones, around 77% of them found a single time. The ten largest account for over 0.8% of the sample.

About this clone: Its antigen has not been determined. Nothing much larger sits one base from this clone, and base qualities are not available.

The CDR3 has 17 amino acids, counting the end cysteine and phenylalanine. Only the CDR3 portion is preserved as DNA: 51 bases, with reading frame beginning at the first base. According to the germline V gene, CDR1 reads SGHDT and CDR2 reads YYEEEE. The junction shows trimming of 2 bases on V and 5 bases on J, and the gene matches do not reach 8 bases of it. Results and caveats for the whole study, not just this receptor: Specific HLA alleles were associated with over 15,000 TCR beta sequences at a false discovery rate of 0.05 in a later analysis. Cytomegalovirus status was reported to be diagnosed by the classifier with high specificity and sensitivity in both the original and validation cohorts. A cluster of highly shared sequence variants was judged likely to be a technical artifact of the sequencing pipeline. In vitro tests confirmed that three of the cytomegalovirus-associated TCR beta chains recognize cytomegalovirus antigens. HLA typing was unavailable for some donors at each locus, so association tests used only the typed subset. A later analysis reported that several top co-occurrence clusters appeared linked to parvovirus B19, influenza, CMV and Epstein-Barr virus. A further reported finding was that TCR beta sequences accurately predicted the HLA-A and HLA-B alleles for most subjects in the first cohort. A later genetic analysis associated a missense DCLRE1C variant with V-gene and J-gene trimming of TCR beta chains, and an independent cohort replicated the association. In a later analysis, HLA-associated TCR beta chains showed more clonal expansion and lower generation probabilities than non-associated chains that were equally common. Most TCR sequences were seen in very few donors, while some public TCRs were found in many individuals. The only immune exposure information available for the cohort was CMV serostatus. In this cohort, only TCR beta chains were sequenced, and detectable features were limited by the absence of alpha or paired-chain data. Some IMGT-functional V segments, including TRBV6-2 and TRBV6-3, could not be told apart with the 87-base-pair reads, so those segments were excluded. Compared with the 666-donor mean, donors in an Asian-associated ancestry cluster had fewer N-insertions in productive TCRs, according to a later genetic analysis. In an earlier analysis of about 600 of the donors, most TCR beta V segments appeared in productive rearrangements about 90% or about 30% of the time, broadly matching IMGT annotations. Linkage disequilibrium might explain the correlated functional status among segregating V segments, but an unknown experimental factor could not be ruled out. Seventeen rarely observed V segments, including chromosome 9 orphons, were excluded from the earlier analysis of about 600 of the donors because counts were too low. Roughly uniform sequencing depth across donors was assumed in presence/absence analyses, although this assumption may not hold. According to a later analysis, TCR association rates differed among HLA loci, with DRB1 alleles showing the most associated TCRs and HLA-C alleles showing the fewest. When HLA alleles, especially DR and DQ, strongly co-occurred, TCR associations were difficult to assign to individual alleles. It was suggested by the authors that the approach could potentially be generalized to other disease states and immunological phenotypes. A later analysis found that most CMV-associated TCR beta chains appeared HLA-restricted, with HLA associations seemingly driven largely by CMV exposure. The study gave a list of 150 to 200 TCR beta chains associated with cytomegalovirus.

In total, roughly 670 healthy bone marrow donors made up the cohort. Cohort members were all nominally healthy when sampled, although unrecorded immune exposures were likely present. The donor tested CMV seronegative and was one of the 352 seronegative cohort members. Each donor provided a peripheral blood sample, and peripheral blood mononuclear cells were used for TCR beta sequencing. The Qiagen DNeasy Blood Extraction Kit was used to extract genomic DNA from the blood cell samples. The receptor chain draws on TRBV5-6 and TRBJ2-5; 14 junctional bases match TRBD2. The sequence was collected from a woman aged 55-69 years in good health and CMV-seronegative. The specimen was PBMCs. The DNA sequence is TGTGCCAGCAGCTTATTACCGGGACTAGCGGGAGTGGAGACCCAGTACTTC. The encoded protein is CASSLLPGLAGVETQYF.